One sample yielded the 13 T cell receptor beta chains listed below, sequenced in a study of vaccination and CD4 T cells after COVID-19. Treatment meaning: roughly 11-day PBMC culture with coronavirus spike peptide pools or control peptides (ViraFEST assay). No antigen has been assigned to these receptors. The Oncomine TCR Beta short-read assay was applied to DNA of cultured CD4+ T cells. Via MiXCR, TCRdb re-called the PCR reads, giving one row per CDR3 protein. This table has about 19,000 distinct CDR3 sequences, 38% appearing once. The sample was cultured CD4+ T cells from blood. The receptors here all came from a human donor with COVID-19.

The chain has TRBV2 and TRBJ2-4, with TRBD1 identical over 9 bases. Germline loops: CDR1 SNHLY, CDR2 FYNNEI. CDR3 size: 12 residues. With V trimmed by 6 bases and J by 10 bases, 4 bases remained unmatched. The CDR3 spells CASRQTGGIQYF. The CDR3 coding sequence is TGTGCCAGCAGGCAGACAGGGGGAATTCAGTACTTC.

This sequence joins TRBV20-1 and TRBJ1-4; D uncertain. CDR3 length: 12 residues. Germline-derived CDR1 and CDR2 are DFQATT and SNEGSKA (reference sequence). The ends were cut back, 2 bases at V and 6 bases at J, with 7 bases in the middle. CDR3 protein: CSARPNHEKLFF. CDR3 bases: TGCAGTGCTAGACCAAATCATGAAAAACTGTTTTTT.

This clonotype came up once. The CDR3 DNA is TGCAGTGCCTATACTGGGCAGGGCTACACCGGGGAGCTGTTTTTT. Its protein is CSAYTGQGYTGELFF. J is TRBJ2-2 and V is TRBV20-1; D possibly corresponds to TRBD1 (5 bases). Trimming took 6 bases from V and 3 from J, leaving 17 bases between them. The CDR3 consists of 15 residues. Germline CDR1 and CDR2: DFQATT and SNEGSKA (reference sequence).

This clonotype was counted only a few times. The chain uses TRBV7-9 and TRBJ1-6; TRBD1 matches at 12 bases. Germline V gives CDR1 SEHNR, CDR2 FQNEAQ (reference sequence). CDR3 length: 16 amino acids. The trim removed 5 bases at V and 7 bases at J, leaving 6 bases unmatched. The CDR3 nucleotides read TGTGCCAGCAGCCCGGGACAGGGGGCCTGGAATTCACCCCTCCACTTT. Protein product: CASSPGQGAWNSPLHF.

The table lists this clonotype with a few counts. The V call is TRBV11-2, the J call TRBJ2-3; a weak D match, TRBD2 (5 bases). Germline V gives CDR1 SGHAT, CDR2 FQNNGV. The CDR3 runs 15 residues. V lost 6 bases and J 0 bases, leaving 13 bases between the germline ends. As DNA, the CDR3 is TGTGCCAGCAGGGTTGGTCGGACTAGCACAGATACGCAGTATTTT. Translation gives CASRVGRTSTDTQYF.

The rearrangement uses TRBV7-9 and TRBJ2-2; 7 positions agree with TRBD1. CDR3 size: 14 residues. Unmatched junction bases numbered 5, after V lost 5 bases and J lost 5 bases. Germline values: CDR1 SEHNR, CDR2 FQNEAQ (reference sequence). In DNA, the CDR3 is TGTGCCAGCAGCGTAGACAGGGAGACCGGGGAGCTGTTTTTT. It codes for CASSVDRETGELFF.

The genes are TRBV27 and TRBJ1-3, with a tentative D call TRBD1 (5 bases). The length of the CDR3 is 15 residues. Per the germline V gene, CDR1 is MNHEY and CDR2 is SMNVEV (reference sequence). Trimming took off 2 bases at V and 5 bases at J, with 13 bases between the two ends. The CDR3 DNA reads as TGTGCCAGCAGTTTAAGCGGGACGCCTAGAAACACCATATATTTT. Its protein is CASSLSGTPRNTIYF.

The V gene is TRBV5-1, the J gene TRBJ2-2, with TRBD2 identical over 12 bases. V dropped 2 bases and J dropped 3; count of bases not matched to a gene: 8. The CDR3 spans 18 residues. The germline V gene has CDR1 SGHRS and CDR2 YFSETQ. The CDR3 nucleotides are TGCGCCAGCAGCTTCCCTAGCGGGGGGGCGTTGTACACCGGGGAGCTGTTTTTT. Its protein product is CASSFPSGGALYTGELFF.

In this sample, this clonotype turned up a few times. The rearrangement uses TRBV5-1 and TRBJ2-5; 12 bases are a match to TRBD1. The CDR3 spans 17 residues. Germline trimming cut 4 bases from V and 5 bases from J; bases unmatched to any gene: 12. CDR1 is SGHRS, CDR2 YFSETQ, per germline. CDR3 residues: CASSLNPGQGAIETQYF. The DNA for the CDR3 is TGCGCCAGCAGCCTGAACCCGGGACAGGGGGCAATCGAGACCCAGTACTTC.

The rearrangement links TRBV7-9 to TRBJ1-2, with TRBD1 matching over 8 bases. CDR3 length equals 15 residues. V dropped 4 bases and J dropped 2; count of bases not matched to a gene: 6. Germline V gene sequence: CDR1 SEHNR, CDR2 FQNEAQ (reference sequence). Here the CDR3 reads CASSSWTGRNYGYTF. The DNA of the CDR3 is TGTGCCAGCAGCTCTTGGACAGGGCGAAACTATGGCTACACCTTC. The full variable domain, with the rest looked up from reference TRBV7-9 and TRBJ1-2, is DTGVSQNPRHKITKRGQNVTFRCDPISEHNRLYWYRQTLGQGPEFLTYFQNEAQLEKSRLLSDRFSAERPKGSFSTLEIQRTEQGDSAMYLCASSSWTGRNYGYTFGSGTRLTVV.

This clonotype turned up a few times. This chain joins TRBV6-2 or TRBV6-3 and TRBJ2-2, with a tentative D call TRBD1 (8 bases). Trimming removed 9 bases from V and 3 bases from J, with 14 bases in between. The V gene's germline CDR1 is MNHEY and CDR2 SVGEGT. The CDR3 is 14 residues long. The CDR3 region is CASNRGGDTGELFF. CDR3 DNA sequence: TGTGCCAGTAACAGGGGGGGAGACACCGGGGAGCTGTTTTTT.

J is TRBJ2-7 and V is TRBV4-2; TRBD1 is a possible D gene (5 bases). Looked up from germline, CDR1 is LGHNA and CDR2 is YNFKEQ. CDR3 length: 14 amino acids. The V and J ends lost 1 base and 2 bases respectively, with 9 bases between them. Written as DNA, the CDR3 is TGTGCCAGCAGCCAAGGGCAGGGCACCTACGAGCAGTACTTC. Translated: CASSQGQGTYEQYF.

The chain employs TRBV2 and TRBJ1-5, with TRBD1 matching over 10 bases. The DNA end lines up better with TRBJ2-3; the J call may be wrong. This CDR3 is 17 amino acids long. Germline-derived CDR1 and CDR2 are SNHLY and FYNNEI. The DNA of the CDR3 is TGTGCCAGCAGTGGTGACAGGGGGCAATTGAGCAATCAGCCCCAGTATTTT. Amino acid sequence: CASSGDRGQLSNQPQYF.